Included here is one T cell receptor (beta chain) sequence, with context. Participants, about 18 to 90 years old, spanned fewer than 30 US areas. Self-reported history from a screening survey and questionnaire set each donor's cohort. Cohort 3 donors counted as recovered after two negative PCRs, clearance, or resolved symptoms. The CDR3 spans 16 residues. V shed 7 bases and J 6 bases; nucleotides not matched to a gene: 11. CDR1 is SGHAT, CDR2 FQNNGV, per germline. This record comes from a study of blood T cell repertoires in COVID-19. Study as a whole: The cDNA or gDNA used as material had been derived from T cells, B-cell-depleted T cells, or PBMCs.

Data came from immunoSEQ multiplex PCR; TCRdb stores just in-frame clones and leaves some out. The sample gives a few hundred thousand clones, about 85% of which show up once; approximately 5.4% is in the top ten. Sequencing was performed on PBMCs or T cells enriched from blood (not recorded which). V is TRBV11-2 and J is TRBJ2-5; 13 bases align to TRBD2. The TCR comes from a woman aged 25 to 45 who had recovered from COVID-19. CDR3 protein: CASTPGGTSGEKTQYF. The CDR3 nucleotides are TGTGCCAGCACCCCCGGGGGGACTAGCGGGGAGAAGACCCAGTACTTC.